Listed below are T cell receptor beta chains from one sample, sequenced in a study of post-analysis software for immune sequencing data. TCRdb fed the PCR reads into MiXCR, producing one record per CDR3 protein. Among hundreds of thousands of distinct CDR3 sequences listed, about 50% were seen once. Sequencing was carried out using blood. The receptor source for this set is a girl between 5 and 17 years old with multiple sclerosis. The CDR3 runs from the conserved cysteine through the conserved F or W. Fields, in order: D gene, J gene, V gene, clone size, CDR3 protein, CDR3 DNA. The D gene is left open where the match is weak. Size values are once, few and many counts, or a class for expanded clones, and some rows have none.

d_gene: .; j_gene: TRBJ2-1; v_gene: TRBV18; abundance: .; CDR3aa: CASSSFLAESSYNEQFF; CDR3nt: TGTGCCAGCTCAAGCTTCTTAGCGGAAAGCTCCTACAATGAGCAGTTCTTC
d_gene: .; j_gene: TRBJ2-6; v_gene: TRBV29-1; abundance: .; CDR3aa: CSVSYTAEGVLTF; CDR3nt: TGCAGCGTCTCATACACCGCGGAGGGGGTCCTGACTTTC
d_gene: .; j_gene: TRBJ2-1; v_gene: TRBV20-1; abundance: .; CDR3aa: CSAPLTGAFYNEQFF; CDR3nt: TGCAGTGCCCCCCTGACAGGCGCCTTCTACAATGAGCAGTTCTTC
d_gene: TRBD1; j_gene: TRBJ1-2; v_gene: TRBV18; abundance: .; CDR3aa: CASSPEPQGGYTF; CDR3nt: TGTGCCAGCTCACCCGAACCCCAGGGGGGGTACACCTTC
d_gene: TRBD1; j_gene: TRBJ1-2; v_gene: TRBV29-1; abundance: few; CDR3aa: CSVMGQPGAYGYTF; CDR3nt: TGCAGCGTTATGGGACAGCCCGGGGCTTATGGCTACACCTTC
d_gene: TRBD1; j_gene: TRBJ1-2; v_gene: TRBV6-5; abundance: few; CDR3aa: CASNPAGTAAGYTF; CDR3nt: TGTGCCAGCAACCCCGCGGGGACAGCTGCGGGCTACACCTTC
d_gene: .; j_gene: TRBJ1-2; v_gene: TRBV5-1; abundance: .; CDR3aa: CASSLGAGDNYGYTF; CDR3nt: TGCGCCAGCAGCTTGGGGGCAGGAGATAACTATGGCTACACCTTC
d_gene: .; j_gene: TRBJ1-6; v_gene: TRBV7-3; abundance: few; CDR3aa: CASSFGGINSPLHF; CDR3nt: TGTGCCAGCAGCTTTGGAGGGATTAACTCACCCCTCCACTTT
d_gene: TRBD2; j_gene: TRBJ2-1; v_gene: TRBV6-5; abundance: .; CDR3aa: CASSYGGRGSRNEQFF; CDR3nt: TGTGCCAGCAGTTATGGCGGGAGGGGTTCAAGGAATGAGCAGTTCTTC
d_gene: .; j_gene: TRBJ1-1; v_gene: TRBV6-5; abundance: .; CDR3aa: CASSYSKIRPIFGEAFF; CDR3nt: TGTGCCAGCAGTTACTCGAAGATACGTCCTATATTCGGTGAAGCTTTCTTT
d_gene: .; j_gene: TRBJ1-1; v_gene: TRBV4-1; abundance: .; CDR3aa: CASSQGMTGNTEAFF; CDR3nt: TGCGCCAGCAGCCAAGGTATGACAGGGAACACTGAAGCTTTCTTT
d_gene: .; j_gene: TRBJ2-7; v_gene: TRBV20-1; abundance: few; CDR3aa: CSARGEGQLIPYEQYF; CDR3nt: TGCAGTGCTAGGGGGGAGGGACAATTAATCCCGTACGAGCAGTACTTC
d_gene: .; j_gene: TRBJ1-5; v_gene: TRBV6-6; abundance: few; CDR3aa: CATRAGEQPQHF; CDR3nt: TGTGCCACAAGGGCGGGTGAACAGCCCCAGCATTTT
d_gene: TRBD1; j_gene: TRBJ1-2; v_gene: TRBV20-1; abundance: once; CDR3aa: CSGALFQGGDYGYTF; CDR3nt: TGCAGTGGTGCCCTTTTCCAGGGGGGGGACTATGGCTACACCTTC
d_gene: .; j_gene: TRBJ2-7; v_gene: TRBV7-8; abundance: .; CDR3aa: CASSLLRPNDEQYF; CDR3nt: TGTGCCAGCAGCTTATTGAGGCCGAATGACGAGCAGTACTTC
d_gene: .; j_gene: TRBJ2-1; v_gene: TRBV6-1; abundance: .; CDR3aa: CASTLTVNEQFF; CDR3nt: TGTGCCAGCACCCTGACAGTAAATGAGCAGTTCTTC
d_gene: TRBD2; j_gene: TRBJ2-1; v_gene: TRBV20-1; abundance: few; CDR3aa: CSASLAGGPGNEQFF; CDR3nt: TGCAGTGCGAGCTTAGCGGGGGGGCCGGGCAATGAGCAGTTCTTC
d_gene: TRBD1; j_gene: TRBJ2-3; v_gene: TRBV29-1; abundance: few; CDR3aa: CSGDWTGGTDTQYF; CDR3nt: TGCAGCGGCGACTGGACAGGGGGCACAGATACGCAGTATTTT
d_gene: TRBD2; j_gene: TRBJ2-7; v_gene: TRBV7-9; abundance: .; CDR3aa: CASSLALSSGSSYEQYF; CDR3nt: TGTGCCAGCAGCTTAGCGCTATCTAGCGGGAGCTCCTACGAGCAGTACTTC
d_gene: .; j_gene: TRBJ2-7; v_gene: TRBV20-1; abundance: .; CDR3aa: CSARDPGDRDRSAYEQYF; CDR3nt: TGCAGTGCTAGAGATCCAGGCGACCGAGACAGGTCGGCCTACGAGCAGTACTTC
d_gene: .; j_gene: TRBJ2-7; v_gene: TRBV12-3/TRBV12-4; abundance: .; CDR3aa: CASSGPNSYEQYF; CDR3nt: TGTGCCAGCAGCGGACCGAACTCCTACGAGCAGTACTTC
d_gene: TRBD2; j_gene: TRBJ2-7; v_gene: TRBV12-3/TRBV12-4; abundance: .; CDR3aa: CASSFWEGIEQYF; CDR3nt: TGTGCCAGCAGTTTTTGGGAGGGGATCGAGCAGTACTTC
d_gene: .; j_gene: TRBJ1-5; v_gene: TRBV12-5; abundance: .; CDR3aa: CASGLPPQPQHF; CDR3nt: TGTGCTAGTGGTTTGCCACCCCAGCCCCAGCATTTT
d_gene: .; j_gene: TRBJ2-5; v_gene: TRBV2; abundance: .; CDR3aa: CASSTGPRETQYF; CDR3nt: TGTGCCAGCAGTACCGGACCGAGGGAGACCCAGTACTTC
d_gene: .; j_gene: TRBJ2-7; v_gene: TRBV5-5; abundance: .; CDR3aa: CASSIWTDSYEQYF; CDR3nt: TGTGCCAGCAGCATCTGGACGGATTCCTACGAGCAGTACTTC
d_gene: TRBD1; j_gene: TRBJ2-7; v_gene: TRBV7-9; abundance: .; CDR3aa: CATDRGTYEQYF; CDR3nt: TGTGCCACCGACAGGGGGACCTACGAGCAGTACTTC
d_gene: .; j_gene: TRBJ2-7; v_gene: TRBV20-1; abundance: .; CDR3aa: CSARGTSTYEQYF; CDR3nt: TGCAGTGCTAGAGGGACTTCTACCTACGAGCAGTACTTC
d_gene: .; j_gene: TRBJ2-1; v_gene: TRBV20-1; abundance: .; CDR3aa: CRASAWRDEQFF; CDR3nt: TGCAGGGCTAGTGCCTGGCGGGATGAGCAGTTCTTC
d_gene: .; j_gene: TRBJ1-2; v_gene: TRBV6-5; abundance: few; CDR3aa: CASSPRAGDYGYTF; CDR3nt: TGTGCCAGCAGTCCCCGGGCAGGGGACTATGGCTACACCTTC
d_gene: TRBD2; j_gene: TRBJ2-7; v_gene: TRBV20-1; abundance: few; CDR3aa: CSARVAGVLYGYEQYF; CDR3nt: TGCAGTGCTAGAGTCGCGGGAGTACTGTATGGGTACGAGCAGTACTTC
d_gene: TRBD1; j_gene: TRBJ2-7; v_gene: TRBV30; abundance: .; CDR3aa: CAWSRQGSFEQYF; CDR3nt: TGTGCCTGGAGTAGACAGGGTAGTTTCGAGCAGTACTTC
d_gene: TRBD2; j_gene: TRBJ2-7; v_gene: TRBV20-1; abundance: .; CDR3aa: CSANLLAGRNYEQYF; CDR3nt: TGCAGTGCTAACCTACTAGCGGGACGTAACTACGAGCAGTACTTC
d_gene: .; j_gene: TRBJ2-7; v_gene: TRBV3-1; abundance: .; CDR3aa: CASSPQRKFPQSYEQYF; CDR3nt: TGTGCCAGCAGCCCCCAGAGGAAGTTCCCCCAATCCTACGAGCAGTACTTC
d_gene: .; j_gene: TRBJ2-1; v_gene: TRBV12-5; abundance: .; CDR3aa: CASATPGVRHNEQFF; CDR3nt: TGTGCTAGTGCCACCCCAGGGGTTCGGCACAATGAGCAGTTCTTC
d_gene: TRBD2; j_gene: TRBJ2-3; v_gene: TRBV20-1; abundance: .; CDR3aa: CSAERGLAGADTQYF; CDR3nt: TGCAGTGCTGAACGGGGGCTAGCGGGAGCAGATACGCAGTATTTT
d_gene: TRBD1; j_gene: TRBJ2-7; v_gene: TRBV7-8; abundance: .; CDR3aa: CASSSKRDRAYEQYF; CDR3nt: TGTGCCAGCAGCTCCAAGAGGGACAGGGCCTACGAGCAGTACTTC
d_gene: .; j_gene: TRBJ2-3; v_gene: TRBV20-1; abundance: .; CDR3aa: CSVMKDTQYF; CDR3nt: TGCAGTGTCATGAAGGATACGCAGTATTTT
d_gene: .; j_gene: TRBJ1-1; v_gene: TRBV10-3; abundance: .; CDR3aa: CATQRGAEAFF; CDR3nt: TGTGCCACCCAAAGGGGCGCTGAAGCTTTCTTT
d_gene: TRBD1; j_gene: TRBJ2-5; v_gene: TRBV29-1; abundance: many; CDR3aa: CSVVPTGSQETQYF; CDR3nt: TGCAGCGTTGTGCCGACAGGGTCCCAAGAGACCCAGTACTTC
d_gene: .; j_gene: TRBJ1-4; v_gene: TRBV7-9; abundance: .; CDR3aa: CASSFFLPTAGFNEKLFF; CDR3nt: TGTGCCAGCAGCTTCTTCCTCCCTACGGCAGGTTTTAATGAAAAACTGTTTTTT
d_gene: .; j_gene: TRBJ1-1; v_gene: TRBV6-1; abundance: .; CDR3aa: CAGLERGNTEAFF; CDR3nt: TGTGCCGGCCTGGAGAGGGGGAACACTGAAGCTTTCTTT
d_gene: .; j_gene: TRBJ2-1; v_gene: TRBV3-1; abundance: .; CDR3aa: CASSLLLTSNEQFF; CDR3nt: TGTGCCAGCAGCCTCTTACTGACTAGCAATGAGCAGTTCTTC
d_gene: TRBD1; j_gene: TRBJ2-7; v_gene: TRBV28; abundance: .; CDR3aa: CASSFLGQGAGYEQYF; CDR3nt: TGTGCCAGCAGTTTTCTGGGACAGGGGGCGGGCTACGAGCAGTACTTC
d_gene: .; j_gene: TRBJ2-1; v_gene: TRBV6-5; abundance: few; CDR3aa: CASSSRLVPHEQFF; CDR3nt: TGTGCCAGCAGCTCTCGACTAGTCCCTCATGAGCAGTTCTTC
d_gene: .; j_gene: TRBJ1-4; v_gene: TRBV20-1; abundance: .; CDR3aa: CSARDRQTATNEKLFF; CDR3nt: TGCAGTGCTAGAGATCGCCAGACTGCAACTAATGAAAAACTGTTTTTT
d_gene: TRBD1; j_gene: TRBJ2-1; v_gene: TRBV9; abundance: .; CDR3aa: CASSGQLQDEQFF; CDR3nt: TGTGCCAGCTCGGGACAGCTACAAGATGAGCAGTTCTTC
d_gene: .; j_gene: TRBJ2-5; v_gene: TRBV10-3; abundance: .; CDR3aa: CAISEPRTLIGEQYF; CDR3nt: TGTGCCATCAGTGAGCCGAGGACGCTCATCGGGGAGCAGTACTTC
d_gene: TRBD2; j_gene: TRBJ2-1; v_gene: TRBV7-3; abundance: .; CDR3aa: CASSLGPRTSVVNEQFF; CDR3nt: TGTGCCAGCAGCTTAGGGCCGAGGACTAGCGTCGTAAATGAGCAGTTCTTC